This TCR beta chain came from a study of T cell changes during pregnancy in multiple sclerosis. Libraries were prepared by immunoSEQ multiplex PCR; TCRdb keeps only in-frame clonotypes and omits some of them. There are 38,000 or so clones in the sample; over 75% occur only once, and more than 7% lies in the top ten. Germline CDR1 reads SQVTM; CDR2 reads ANQGSEA. The CDR3 spans 14 residues. J gave up 2 bases and V 3 bases, and 3 bases lay outside the gene matches. This specimen was CD8+ T cells from peripheral blood mononuclear cells, taken before pregnancy. The chain recombines TRBV29-1 with TRBJ2-1; 8 bases fit TRBD2. This TCR derives from a female donor with multiple sclerosis, enrolled in a pregnancy study. The CDR3 protein is CSVEGAGAYNEQFF. DNA for the CDR3: TGCAGCGTTGAGGGAGCGGGAGCCTACAATGAGCAGTTCTTC.